This TCR beta chain was identified during a study of memory CD4+ T cells and cytomegalovirus serostatus. The V end was cut by 7 bases, the J end by 4 bases, with 22 bases between. The CDR3 consists of 16 residues. Looked up from germline, CDR1 is LNHDA and CDR2 is SQIVND (reference sequence). Study-level findings and limits: CMV serostatus prediction reached median AUC roughly 0.95, or 0.91 with US-trained model.

Generated by immunoSEQ multiplex PCR, the TCRdb table keeps only in-frame clones and is missing some. Among about 100,000 clones, 80% were seen once, and the ten largest hold around 3.6%. As regards this clone: The antigen is undetermined.

Single viable CD3+CD4+CD8-CD45RO+ cells were sorted as the memory CD4+ T cells. Serostatus was set by detecting CMV pp150, pp28, p38, p52 IgG. The clonotype was recovered from an adult in good health and CMV-seropositive. Sequencing was done on a sample of memory CD4+ T cells from blood. The chain has TRBV19 and TRBJ1-2, with D perhaps matching TRBD1 (6 bases). The CDR3 sequence: CASTTSRARGSYGYTF. The CDR3 coding sequence is TGTGCCAGTACAACCTCCCGGGCCAGGGGATCCTATGGCTACACCTTC.